This TCR beta chain was recovered during a study of blood T cells in healthy people across ages. Notes on the study in general: There were more naive CD4+ cells and higher diversity in long-lived donors than in aged donors.

The length of the CDR3 is 13 residues. Germline-derived CDR1 and CDR2 are MNHEY and SMNVEV (reference sequence). Then a second PCR, running roughly 7 to 11 cycles, was carried out with a sample-barcoded 5' primer and a J-beta primer mix. TCRdb passed the 5' RACE reads through MiXCR, listing each CDR3 protein once. Of some 710,000 distinct CDR3 sequences in the sample, around 45% were seen once. This clonotype was seen only a few times. Its specificity is unknown. Source material: blood. The chain joins TRBV27 to TRBJ2-1; 7 bases are a match to TRBD2. The DNA end lines up better with TRBJ2-7; the J call may be wrong. The TCR was taken from a man of 80 years or more in good health. The CDR3 DNA follows: TGTGCCAGCAGTGTCCGACTAGCCAATGAGCAGTACTTC. Amino acid sequence: CASSVRLANEQYF.